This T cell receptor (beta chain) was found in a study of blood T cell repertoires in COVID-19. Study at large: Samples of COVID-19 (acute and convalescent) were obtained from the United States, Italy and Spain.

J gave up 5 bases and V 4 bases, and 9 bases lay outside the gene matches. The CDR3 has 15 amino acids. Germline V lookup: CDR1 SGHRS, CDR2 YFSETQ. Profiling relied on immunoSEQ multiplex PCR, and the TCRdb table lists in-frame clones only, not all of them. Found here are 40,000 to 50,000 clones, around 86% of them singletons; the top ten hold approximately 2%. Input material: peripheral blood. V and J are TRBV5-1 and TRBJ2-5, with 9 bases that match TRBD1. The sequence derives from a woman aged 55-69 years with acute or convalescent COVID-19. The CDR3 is CASSKRGQGRETQYF. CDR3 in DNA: TGCGCCAGCAGCAAGCGCGGACAGGGGAGGGAGACCCAGTACTTC. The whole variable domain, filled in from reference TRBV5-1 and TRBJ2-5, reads KAGVTQTPRYLIKTRGQQVTLSCSPISGHRSVSWYQQTPGQGLQFLFEYFSETQRNKGNFPGRFSGRQFSNSRSEMNVSTLELGDSALYLCASSKRGQGRETQYFGPGTRLLVL.